Shown below are 23 T cell receptor beta chains from a single sample sequenced in a study of blood T cells in healthy people across ages. Alongside a J-beta primer mix, a sample-barcoded 5' primer served in a second PCR lasting roughly 6 to 11 cycles. TCRdb fed the 5' RACE reads into MiXCR, producing one record per CDR3 protein. The table shows 1.5 million to 2 million distinct CDR3 sequences, with around 48% occurring only once. Source material: blood. Receptors were obtained from a woman between 40 and 50 years old in good health.

This chain links TRBV20-1 with TRBJ1-6; D may be TRBD1 (6 bases). The CDR3 is 15 residues long. The germline gives CDR1 DFQATT, CDR2 SNEGSKA (reference sequence). V was clipped by 6 bases and J by 14 bases, with 26 bases between them. The CDR3: CSAHGGARVKETLHF. The DNA for the CDR3 is TGCAGTGCCCATGGGGGGGCCCGGGTAAAGGAAACCCTCCACTTT.

This clonotype was seen a handful of times. The chain has TRBV28 and TRBJ2-7; 7 bases agree with TRBD1. V lost 5 bases to trimming and J lost 4 bases; unmatched junction nucleotides: 5. This CDR3 contains 13 residues. Looked up from germline, CDR1 is MDHEN and CDR2 is SYDVKM. CDR3 in amino acids: CASSVPQGYEQYF. Written as DNA, the CDR3 is TGTGCCAGCAGTGTACCACAGGGGTACGAGCAGTACTTC. Using reference TRBV28 and TRBJ2-7 for the parts outside the CDR3, the full variable domain is DVKVTQSSRYLVKRTGEKVFLECVQDMDHENMFWYRQDPGLGLRLIYFSYDVKMKEKGDIPEGYSVSREKKERFSLILESASTNQTSMYLCASSVPQGYEQYFGPGTRLTVT.

V and J are TRBV4-3 and TRBJ1-2; tentatively, D is TRBD1 (5 bases). V lost 3 bases, J lost 4 bases, and 12 bases lay in between. Germline CDR1 and CDR2: LGHNA and YSLEER. The CDR3 has 14 residues. This CDR3 reads CASSHAGFGYGYTF. The CDR3 region has the DNA TGCGCCAGCAGCCACGCAGGGTTTGGCTATGGCTACACCTTC.

The chain uses TRBV4-3 and TRBJ2-1, with 11 bases lining up with TRBD1. V was clipped by 0 bases and J by 12 bases; unmatched bases: 16. The CDR3 extends over 18 amino acids. Per germline, CDR1 LGHNA and CDR2 YSLEER. The CDR3 DNA reads as TGCGCCAGCAGCCAAGATCTAGCTTGGACAGGGGGCGCGGTGCCGCAGTTCTTC. Protein sequence: CASSQDLAWTGGAVPQFF.

In its sample, this clonotype was seen a few times. The V gene is TRBV5-1, the J gene TRBJ2-1; 9 bases are shared with TRBD2. CDR3 length equals 17 residues. Looked up from germline, CDR1 is SGHRS and CDR2 is YFSETQ. V was pared by 0 bases and J by 5 bases, with 9 bases of the junction left unmatched. CDR3 nucleotides: TGCGCCAGCAGCTTGGCCCCTACGCGGGGGGGAAACAATGAGCAGTTCTTC. Its protein product is CASSLAPTRGGNNEQFF.

The gene calls are TRBV4-3 and TRBJ2-3, with D perhaps matching TRBD2 (5 bases). V was pared by 1 base and J by 11 bases, with 16 bases between. Germline CDR1 reads LGHNA; CDR2 reads YSLEER. CDR3 length: 14 residues. In nucleotides, the CDR3 is TGCGCCAGCAGCCAAGGGTCCGGGGTCGGGGTGCAGTATTTT. This encodes CASSQGSGVGVQYF.

The chain uses TRBV29-1 and TRBJ2-7; TRBD2 is a possible D gene (6 bases). Gene TRBJ2-5 matches the end of the DNA better, so the J call may be wrong. The CDR3 contains 14 residues. In germline, CDR1 is SQVTM, CDR2 ANQGSEA. CDR3 in DNA: TGCAGCGTCCCCATGCGGTGGGGGGAAGAGACCCAGTACTTC. It specifies CSVPMRWGEETQYF.

The chain is built from TRBV18 and TRBJ1-2, with a possible D match to TRBD1 (5 bases). The CDR3 covers 18 residues. Per germline, CDR1 KGHSH and CDR2 LQKENI. With 3 bases removed from V and 1 base from J, the gap between germline ends came to 21 bases. The chain's CDR3 is CASSPVGGPPPNNYGYTF. CDR3 sequence (DNA): TGTGCCAGCTCACCCGTCGGGGGACCTCCACCCAATAACTATGGCTACACCTTC.

In this sample, this clonotype turned up once. At one boundary the junction diverges from the germline segment, which might be a read error. V gene TRBV12-3 or TRBV12-4 combines with J gene TRBJ2-3; D is perhaps TRBD1 or TRBD2 (7 bases each). This CDR3 region has 15 residues. CDR3 region: CTSSLGGRGTVTQYF. CDR3 sequence (DNA): TGTACCAGCAGTTTAGGCGGGAGAGGGACAGTTACGCAGTATTTT.

V and J are TRBV19 and TRBJ2-5; D possibly corresponds to TRBD2 (6 bases). V shed 2 bases and J shed 3 bases, with 16 bases lying between them. This CDR3 region has 16 residues. Germline V lookup: CDR1 LNHDA, CDR2 SQIVND (reference sequence). The CDR3 protein is CASSITGGTTEETQYF. CDR3 sequence (DNA): TGTGCCAGTAGTATAACCGGGGGAACAACGGAAGAGACCCAGTACTTC.

The chain recombines TRBV5-1 with TRBJ2-3; D is perhaps TRBD2 (6 bases). This CDR3 is built from 17 residues. V was pared by 0 bases and J by 0 bases, with 14 bases between. Looked up from germline, CDR1 is SGHRS and CDR2 is YFSETQ. This CDR3 is CASSLGPRGTSTDTQYF. The DNA for the CDR3 is TGCGCCAGCAGCTTGGGCCCCCGAGGGACTAGCACAGATACGCAGTATTTT.

The chain has TRBV7-2 and TRBJ1-5; no reliable D call. The CDR3 covers 14 residues. The V end was cut by 5 bases, the J end by 6 bases, with 14 bases between. From germline, CDR1 is SGHTA and CDR2 FQGNSA. The CDR3 region is CASSARRGPQPQHF. The CDR3 nucleotides are TGTGCCAGCAGCGCCCGACGCGGTCCTCAGCCCCAGCATTTT.

The V and J genes are TRBV7-2 and TRBJ2-5; no clear D. CDR3 length equals 14 residues. Per germline, CDR1 SGHTA and CDR2 FQGNSA. The germline V and J ends were trimmed by 4 bases and 0 bases, with 9 bases remaining between them. The CDR3: CASSSYTNQETQYF. In DNA, the CDR3 is TGTGCCAGCAGCTCCTATACAAACCAAGAGACCCAGTACTTC.

The gene calls are TRBV5-1 and TRBJ1-2; TRBD1 matches 7 bases. Germline loops: CDR1 SGHRS, CDR2 YFSETQ. This CDR3 comprises 13 residues. V was clipped by 6 bases and J by 12 bases; unmatched bases: 14. The CDR3, as DNA: TGCGCCAGCAACAATGGGAATTCCGGGACAGACACCTTC. It specifies CASNNGNSGTDTF.

In DNA, the CDR3 is TGCGCCAGCAGTGAGTTTGAGGGAAGTTTGGATGGCTACACCTTC. Translated: CASSEFEGSLDGYTF. This rearrangement joins TRBV10-1 to TRBJ1-2, with unresolved D. Trimming cost V 1 base and J 6 bases, with 15 bases left between them. This CDR3 comprises 15 residues. The germline CDR1 and CDR2 sequences are WNHNN and SYGVQD (reference sequence).

The V gene is TRBV3-1, the J gene TRBJ2-6; D unclear. Deletions cut 7 bases from V and 5 bases from J, with 9 bases between. The CDR3 length is 13 residues. CDR1 and CDR2 (germline): LGHDT, YNNKEL (reference sequence). This chain's CDR3 is CASMAPRANVLTF. Here the CDR3 DNA reads TGTGCCAGCATGGCCCCTAGGGCCAACGTCCTGACTTTC.

The chain uses TRBV2 and TRBJ2-5; D unclear. This CDR3 region has 18 residues. Germline CDR1 and CDR2: SNHLY and FYNNEI. The V end lost 3 bases, the J end lost 1 base, and 21 bases lay between the germline ends. CDR3: CASSDTDVAIAGQETQYF. The CDR3 nucleotides are TGTGCCAGCAGTGATACAGATGTCGCGATAGCTGGCCAAGAGACCCAGTACTTC.

This clonotype was counted ten times or more. The gene calls are TRBV6-2 or TRBV6-3 and TRBJ2-5, with 10 nucleotides matching TRBD2. The CDR3 is 15 amino acids. The J segment lost 1 base and the V segment lost 5 bases, leaving 4 bases of the junction unmatched. Germline V gene data show CDR1 as MNHEY and CDR2 as SVGEGT. Here the CDR3 reads CASSPSGGTQETQYF. Written as DNA, the CDR3 is TGTGCCAGCAGTCCTAGCGGGGGCACCCAAGAGACCCAGTACTTC.

This clonotype was seen a few times. This chain uses TRBV12-3 or TRBV12-4 with TRBJ2-1, with TRBD1 matching 8 bases. V shed 7 bases and J 8 bases; nucleotides not matched to a gene: 10. The CDR3 covers 14 residues. The DNA for the CDR3 is TGTGCCAGCACCCTAGGGCAGGGGGCCGATGAGCAGTTCTTC. Its protein is CASTLGQGADEQFF.

The chain employs TRBV9 and TRBJ1-4, with D possibly matching TRBD1 (5 bases). Germline V gene sequence: CDR1 SGDLS, CDR2 YYNGEE. The V end lost 4 bases, the J end lost 7 bases, and 14 bases lay between the germline ends. The CDR3 runs 14 residues. The CDR3: CASSPPGGGEKLFF. DNA of the CDR3: TGTGCCAGCAGCCCTCCGGGCGGGGGTGAAAAACTGTTTTTT.

The V call is TRBV20-1, the J call TRBJ2-3; possibly TRBD2 for D (5 bases). The CDR3 covers 14 residues. From germline, CDR1 is DFQATT and CDR2 SNEGSKA (reference sequence). V was shortened by 5 bases and J by 3 bases, with 15 bases between the two germline ends. The CDR3: CSAGSGLGTDTQYF. The DNA for the CDR3 is TGCAGTGCTGGGAGTGGGTTGGGTACAGATACGCAGTATTTT.

About this clonotype: One end of the junction does not line up with germline, which may come from a read error. The J gene is TRBJ1-2, the V gene TRBV27; D unresolved. The CDR3 loop spans 11 amino acids. Germline-derived CDR1 and CDR2 are MNHEY and SMNVEV (reference sequence). CDR3 coding DNA: TGTACCAGCAGAAAGGGCTATGGCTACACCTTC. Its protein product is CTSRKGYGYTF.

The chain carries TRBV4-1 and TRBJ2-5, with unresolved D. This CDR3 comprises 16 residues. Germline V gene data show CDR1 as MGHRA and CDR2 as YSYEKL. Trimming removed 0 bases from V and 1 base from J, with 12 bases in between. The CDR3 DNA sequence: TGCGCCAGCAGCCAAGAAAACGCAGGTGGCCAAGAGACCCAGTACTTC. Translating it yields CASSQENAGGQETQYF.